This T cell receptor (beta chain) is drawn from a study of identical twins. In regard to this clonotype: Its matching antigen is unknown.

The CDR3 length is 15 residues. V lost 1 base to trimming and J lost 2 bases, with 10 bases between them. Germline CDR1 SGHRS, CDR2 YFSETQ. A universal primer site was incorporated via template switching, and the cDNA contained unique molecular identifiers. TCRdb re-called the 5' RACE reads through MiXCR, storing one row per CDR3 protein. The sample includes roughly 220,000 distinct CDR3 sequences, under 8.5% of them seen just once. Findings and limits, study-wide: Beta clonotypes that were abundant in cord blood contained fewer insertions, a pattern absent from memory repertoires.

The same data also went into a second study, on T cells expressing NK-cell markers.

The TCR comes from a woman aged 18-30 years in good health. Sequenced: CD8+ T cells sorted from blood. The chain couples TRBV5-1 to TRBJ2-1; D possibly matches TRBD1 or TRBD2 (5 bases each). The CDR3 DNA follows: TGCGCCAGCAGCTTGATTGGGGGAGCCTACAATGAGCAGTTCTTC. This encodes CASSLIGGAYNEQFF.